The entry below gives a single TCR beta chain sequence along with its context. Trimming removed 3 bases at V and 5 bases at J, with 7 bases between. Germline-derived CDR1 and CDR2 are WNHNN and SYGVQD (reference sequence). The CDR3 length is 12 residues. Only in-frame clones appear in the TCRdb table, and some are missing; sequencing was by immunoSEQ multiplex PCR. The sample lists 90,000 to 120,000 clones; more than 85% were seen once. This specimen comes from a study of OX40 agonist ivuxolimab in advanced cancers. Systemic immunosuppression or autoimmune disease history was grounds to exclude patients.

The sequence derives from an adult with an advanced solid tumor such as melanoma, head and neck, liver or kidney cancer. The chain employs TRBV10-1 and TRBJ1-1; D gene unclear. The specimen was CD4+ or CD8+ T cells sorted from blood, collected in a trial of the OX40 agonist ivuxolimab. The DNA of the CDR3 is TGCGCCAGCAGTGAAGGGAGAACTGAAGCTTTCTTT. It translates to CASSEGRTEAFF.